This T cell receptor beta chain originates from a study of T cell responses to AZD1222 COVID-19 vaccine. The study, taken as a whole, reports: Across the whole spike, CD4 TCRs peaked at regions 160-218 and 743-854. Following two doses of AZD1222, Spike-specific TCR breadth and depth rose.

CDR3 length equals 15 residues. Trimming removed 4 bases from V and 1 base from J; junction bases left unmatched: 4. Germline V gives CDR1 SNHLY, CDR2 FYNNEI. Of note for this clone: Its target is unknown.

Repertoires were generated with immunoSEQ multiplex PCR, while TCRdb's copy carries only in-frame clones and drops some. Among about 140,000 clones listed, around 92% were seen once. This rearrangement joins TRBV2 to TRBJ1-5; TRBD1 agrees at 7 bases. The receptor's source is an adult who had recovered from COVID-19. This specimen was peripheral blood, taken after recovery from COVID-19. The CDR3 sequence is CASSAQGMSNQPQHF. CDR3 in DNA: TGTGCCAGCAGTGCACAGGGGATGAGCAATCAGCCCCAGCATTTT.